The clone carrying this T cell receptor (beta chain) was seen more than once but under ten times. What it recognizes is unknown. This entry belongs to a study of T cells in Graves' hyperthyroidism and ophthalmopathy. Amplified TCR beta CDR3 regions derived from RNA transcripts. First-round RT-PCR of the TCR CDR3 relied on the HTBI primer set. MiXCR, applied by TCRdb to the multiplex PCR reads, yields one record per CDR3 protein. The sample shows about 360,000 distinct CDR3 sequences, less than 20% of them seen only once. The CDR3 length is 11 residues. Trimming removed 0 bases from V and 8 bases from J, with 2 bases in between. The germline V gene has CDR1 MNHEY and CDR2 SVGAGI. Study-wide findings and caveats: Ophthalmopathy could be told apart from stable hyperthyroidism with a 13 V-J model. Also found in blood were most expanded thyroid clonotypes above 0.001.

Fresh peripheral blood, about 10 ml of it, supplied the PBMCs. This TCR derives from a woman aged 18 to 35 with Graves' hyperthyroidism that later progressed to Graves' ophthalmopathy. The chain has TRBV6-5 and TRBJ2-1, with no clear D. The source material was blood. CDR3 nucleotides: TGTGCCAGCAGTTACTCAGATGAGCAGTTCTTC. Residues: CASSYSDEQFF.